The sequence of this T cell receptor beta chain was determined in a study of blood T cell repertoires in COVID-19. Per the germline V gene, CDR1 is KGHSH and CDR2 is LQKENI. The CDR3 runs 12 residues. V gave up 4 bases and J gave up 7 bases, with 10 bases separating them. Here immunoSEQ multiplex PCR was the method, and the copy in TCRdb shows in-frame clones only, minus some. The repertoire includes under 450,000 clones, approximately 80% of them detected once, and more than 0.85% sits in the top ten. This clone was counted once. The genes are TRBV18 and TRBJ1-1; possibly TRBD1 for D (5 bases). The sample taken for sequencing was peripheral blood. The TCR comes from a human donor with acute or convalescent COVID-19. The donor label of this sample is uncertain. In DNA, the CDR3 is TGTGCCAGCTCACAGGGGAATTATGAAGCTTTCTTT. Translation: CASSQGNYEAFF.